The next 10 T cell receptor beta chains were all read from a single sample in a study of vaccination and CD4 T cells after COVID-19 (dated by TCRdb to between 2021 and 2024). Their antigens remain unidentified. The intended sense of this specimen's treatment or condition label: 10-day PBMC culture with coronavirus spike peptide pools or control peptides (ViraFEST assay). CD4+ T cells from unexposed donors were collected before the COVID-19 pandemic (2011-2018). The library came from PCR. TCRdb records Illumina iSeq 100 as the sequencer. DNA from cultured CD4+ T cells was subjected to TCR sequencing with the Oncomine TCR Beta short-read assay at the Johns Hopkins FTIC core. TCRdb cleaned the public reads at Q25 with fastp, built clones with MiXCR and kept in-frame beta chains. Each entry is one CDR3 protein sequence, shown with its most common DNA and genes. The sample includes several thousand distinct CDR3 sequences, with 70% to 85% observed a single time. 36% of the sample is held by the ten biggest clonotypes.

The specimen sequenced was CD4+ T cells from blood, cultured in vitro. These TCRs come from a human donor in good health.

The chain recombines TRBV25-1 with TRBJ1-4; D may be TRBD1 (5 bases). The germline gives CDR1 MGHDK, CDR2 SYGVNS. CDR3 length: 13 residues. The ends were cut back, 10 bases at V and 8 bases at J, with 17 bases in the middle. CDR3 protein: CATAKGKGEKLFF. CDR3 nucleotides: TGTGCCACCGCGAAGGGGAAGGGCGAAAAACTGTTTTTT.

The CDR3 region has the DNA TGTGCCAGCAGCCTTACCTCGGGACCCCACTTAAACTATGGCTACACCTTC. Protein product: CASSLTSGPHLNYGYTF. V gene TRBV7-9 combines with J gene TRBJ1-2; possible D gene TRBD1, 5 bases. The CDR3 covers 17 residues. Germline loops: CDR1 SEHNR, CDR2 FQNEAQ (reference sequence). V was shortened by 5 bases and J by 2 bases, with 21 bases between the two germline ends.

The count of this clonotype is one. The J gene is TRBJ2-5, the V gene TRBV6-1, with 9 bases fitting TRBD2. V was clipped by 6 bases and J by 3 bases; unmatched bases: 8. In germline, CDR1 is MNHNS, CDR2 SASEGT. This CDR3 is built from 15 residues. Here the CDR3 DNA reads TGTGCCAGCAGGGGGGGACTAGCTGTGAAAGAGACCCAGTACTTC. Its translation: CASRGGLAVKETQYF.

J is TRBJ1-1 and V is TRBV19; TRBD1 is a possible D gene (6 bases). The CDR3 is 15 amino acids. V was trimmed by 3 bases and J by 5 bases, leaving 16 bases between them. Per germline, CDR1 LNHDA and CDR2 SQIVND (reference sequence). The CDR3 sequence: CASSIGGLRETEAFF. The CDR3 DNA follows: TGTGCCAGTAGTATTGGGGGGCTTCGGGAAACTGAAGCTTTCTTT. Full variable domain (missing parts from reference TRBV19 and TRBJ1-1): DGGITQSPKYLFRKEGQNVTLSCEQNLNHDAMYWYRQDPGQGLRLIYYSQIVNDFQKGDIAEGYSVSREKKESFPLTVTSAQKNPTAFYLCASSIGGLRETEAFFGQGTRLTVV.

The CDR3 is CASSYTGVGSPLHF. In DNA, the CDR3 is TGTGCCAGCAGTTACACAGGGGTGGGATCACCCCTCCACTTT. This rearrangement joins TRBV6-5 to TRBJ1-6; 7 bases map to TRBD1. V gave up 2 bases and J gave up 10 bases; unmatched junction bases: 5. The CDR3 loop spans 14 amino acids. The germline CDR1 and CDR2 sequences are MNHEY and SVGAGI.

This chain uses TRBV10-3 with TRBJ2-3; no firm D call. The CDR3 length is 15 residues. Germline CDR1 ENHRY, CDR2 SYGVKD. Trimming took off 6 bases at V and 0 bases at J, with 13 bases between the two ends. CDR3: CAISDFIVSTDTQYF. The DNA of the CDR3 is TGTGCCATCAGCGACTTTATAGTAAGCACAGATACGCAGTATTTT.

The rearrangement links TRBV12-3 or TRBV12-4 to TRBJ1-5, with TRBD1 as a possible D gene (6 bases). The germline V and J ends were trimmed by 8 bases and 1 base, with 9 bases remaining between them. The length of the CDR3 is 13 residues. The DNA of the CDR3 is TGTGCCAGCCAAACAGGGAGCAATCAGCCCCAGCATTTT. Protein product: CASQTGSNQPQHF.

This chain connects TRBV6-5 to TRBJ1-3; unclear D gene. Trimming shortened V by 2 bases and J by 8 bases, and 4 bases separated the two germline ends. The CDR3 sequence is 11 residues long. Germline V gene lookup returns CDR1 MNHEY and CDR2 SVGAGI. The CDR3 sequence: CASSYRDTIYF. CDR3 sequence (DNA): TGTGCCAGCAGTTACAGGGACACCATATATTTT.

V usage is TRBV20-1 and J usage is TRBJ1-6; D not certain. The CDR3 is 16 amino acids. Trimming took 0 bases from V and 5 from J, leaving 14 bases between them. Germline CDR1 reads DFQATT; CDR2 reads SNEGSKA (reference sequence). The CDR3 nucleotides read TGCAGTGCTAGAGATGCCGCGGCGGTGAATAATTCACCCCTCCACTTT. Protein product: CSARDAAAVNNSPLHF.

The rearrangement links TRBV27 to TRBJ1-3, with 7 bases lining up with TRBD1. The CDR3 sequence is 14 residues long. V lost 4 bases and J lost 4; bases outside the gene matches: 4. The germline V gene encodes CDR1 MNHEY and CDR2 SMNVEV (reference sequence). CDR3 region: CASSSGTAGNTIYF. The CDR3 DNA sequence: TGTGCCAGCAGTTCCGGGACAGCAGGAAACACCATATATTTT.